This TCR beta chain is from a study of cytomegalovirus exposure and HLA in healthy donors. The table came from immunoSEQ multiplex PCR; TCRdb's copy has only in-frame clones and leaves some out. The table has 90,000 to 130,000 clones, around 87% seen once. The donors were members of the validation cohort comprising over a hundred subjects, separate from the roughly 730-subject first cohort. The receptor's source is a woman aged 30 to 39 in good health and CMV-seropositive. Sequencing was carried out using PBMCs.

The CDR3 DNA reads as TGTGCCAGCAGCTTCGTCGCCGGGACAGGGGATGAGCAGTACTTC. Encoded protein: CASSFVAGTGDEQYF. The rearrangement joins TRBV11-2 to TRBJ2-7, with 10 bases that match TRBD1. This CDR3 has 15 residues. Germline V lookup: CDR1 SGHAT, CDR2 FQNNGV. The ends lost 3 bases at V and 7 bases at J; junction bases unmatched: 9. The whole variable domain, remainder taken from reference TRBV11-2 and TRBJ2-7, is EAGVAQSPRYKIIEKRQSVAFWCNPISGHATLYWYQQILGQGPKLLIQFQNNGVVDDSQLPKDRFSAERLKGVDSTLKIQPAKLEDSAVYLCASSFVAGTGDEQYFGPGTRLTVT.